Listed below are T cell receptor beta chains from one sample, sequenced in a study of T cells in Graves' hyperthyroidism and ophthalmopathy. In TCRdb, the multiplex PCR reads were re-called with MiXCR into one record per CDR3 protein. The table records about 360,000 distinct CDR3 sequences, about 12% of them present only once. The specimen was blood. The receptor source for this set is a woman between 18 and 29 years old with Graves' hyperthyroidism. CDR3s include the opening cysteine and the closing phenylalanine or tryptophan. The D gene is left open where the match is weak. Rows give clone size only sometimes, using once, few, many, or a class for an expanded clone.

TRBV20-1	.	TRBJ2-7	16	.	TGCAGTGCTAGGGAGAGGGAGTCAGGGTTTACCTACGAGCAGTACTTC	CSARERESGFTYEQYF
TRBV2	.	TRBJ1-4	15	many	TGTGCCAGCAGTGAAGCCCTGGGCCGAAGGGAAAAACTGTTTTTT	CASSEALGRREKLFF
TRBV5-1	.	TRBJ2-1	14	many	TGCGCCAGTAAAGGAGGGCGAATCGGCAATGAGCAGTTCTTC	CASKGGRIGNEQFF
TRBV11-2	.	TRBJ2-7	16	.	TGTGCCAGCAGCCCTCGTCCTCTTTCCCCCCCATACGAGCAGTACTTC	CASSPRPLSPPYEQYF
TRBV19	TRBD1	TRBJ1-2	14	.	TGTGCCAGTAGGAAGACAGGGGGCGGCTATGGCTACACCTTC	CASRKTGGGYGYTF
TRBV7-8	.	TRBJ2-1	14	few	TGTGCCAGCAGCTTTAAAAGCTCCTACAATGAGCAGTTCTTC	CASSFKSSYNEQFF
TRBV27	.	TRBJ2-2	16	few	TGTGCCAGCAGTTTAGAGGATAGGTCTCGCACCGGGGAGCTGTTTTTT	CASSLEDRSRTGELFF
TRBV6-1	.	TRBJ1-2	15	many	TGTGCCAGCACCTGGGAACTCTCCCCTGGGTATGGCTACACCTTC	CASTWELSPGYGYTF
TRBV20-1	.	TRBJ2-7	11	many	TGCAGTGCTAGTATTGCGGCCGAGCAGTACTTC	CSASIAAEQYF
TRBV7-9	.	TRBJ2-5	14	many	TGTGCCAGCACGTCTCTTCAGGGGGGAGAGACCCAGTACTTC	CASTSLQGGETQYF
TRBV5-4	TRBD2	TRBJ2-7	16	.	TGTGCCAGCAGCCCCTCTCCTAGCGGAGGCTCCTACGAGCAGTACTTC	CASSPSPSGGSYEQYF
TRBV6-6	.	TRBJ1-5	14	few	TGTGCCAGCAGTTACCAGGGGCAGAATCAGCCCCAGCATTTT	CASSYQGQNQPQHF
TRBV19	TRBD1	TRBJ2-1	12	many	TGTGCCAGCGGGACAGGGTTGAATGAGCAGTTCTTC	CASGTGLNEQFF
TRBV6-1	TRBD1	TRBJ2-2	17	few	TGTGCCAGCAGACACACCACAGGGGGTATTGATACCGGGGAGCTGTTTTTT	CASRHTTGGIDTGELFF
TRBV2	TRBD1	TRBJ2-6	16	many	TGTGCCATCCAAAGGCAGGGGGCGCTGGGGGCCAACGTCCTGACTTTC	CAIQRQGALGANVLTF
TRBV11-2	.	TRBJ1-1	17	many	TGTGCCAGCAGCTTAGGACTACAGGGAAGGATGAACACTGAAGCTTTCTTT	CASSLGLQGRMNTEAFF
TRBV11-2	TRBD1	TRBJ1-1	14	many	TGTGCCAGCAGCTTAGACCAGGGGGACACTGAAGCTTTCTTT	CASSLDQGDTEAFF
TRBV6-2/TRBV6-3	.	TRBJ2-7	13	many	TGTGCCAGCATAAATCGGACGGTTCACGAGCAGTACTTC	CASINRTVHEQYF
TRBV3-1	.	TRBJ1-5	15	many	TGTGCCAGCAGCCAAGATCCGGGTAGCAATCAGCCCCAGCATTTT	CASSQDPGSNQPQHF
TRBV6-1	.	TRBJ2-2	18	.	TGTGCCAGCAGTGGACGGGGGCTAGTGTACGCGAACACCGGGGAGCTGTTTTTT	CASSGRGLVYANTGELFF
TRBV6-2/TRBV6-3	.	TRBJ2-4	15	many	TGTGCCAGCAGACCCCCCGGGCTAGCCAAAAACATTCAGTACTTC	CASRPPGLAKNIQYF
TRBV5-1	TRBD2	TRBJ2-1	16	.	TGCGCCAGCAGCTGGGAACTAGCGGGAGGTGCGAATGAGCAGTTCTTC	CASSWELAGGANEQFF
TRBV12-3/TRBV12-4	.	TRBJ1-3	18	many	TGTGCCAGCAGCAGTCGCAGACTAGAGGCCGCCTCTGGAAACACCATATATTTT	CASSSRRLEAASGNTIYF
TRBV6-2/TRBV6-3	.	TRBJ2-1	17	many	TGTGCCAGCAGTTACTCCTTGCAAATTCCTACAGTTTATGAGCAGTTCTTC	CASSYSLQIPTVYEQFF
TRBV7-9	.	TRBJ2-2	15	many	TGTGCCAGCTCAGGCCGGGATAAGAACACCGGGGAGCTGTTTTTT	CASSGRDKNTGELFF
TRBV7-2	TRBD2	TRBJ2-3	15	many	TGTGCCAGCAGCCTAGCGGGCTATAGCACAGATACGCAGTATTTT	CASSLAGYSTDTQYF
TRBV3-1	.	TRBJ2-1	18	many	TGTGCCAGCAGCCAAGTCGCTCAGGGGAAGGGCTCCTACAATGAGCAGTTCTTC	CASSQVAQGKGSYNEQFF
TRBV4-1	TRBD2	TRBJ2-7	16	.	TGCGCCAGCAGCCAAGAGGGAGGGGTTGATTCGAACGAGCAGTACTTC	CASSQEGGVDSNEQYF
TRBV7-2	.	TRBJ2-3	16	many	TGTGCCAGCAACCACGGACCGGATCAGTTCCCCGATACGCAGTATTTT	CASNHGPDQFPDTQYF
TRBV11-3	TRBD2	TRBJ2-1	16	.	TGTGCCAGCAGCCCAGACGGGCGGGAGGGGAGGGATGAGCAGTTCTTC	CASSPDGREGRDEQFF
TRBV6-2/TRBV6-3	TRBD1	TRBJ1-5	14	.	TGTGCCAGCAGGGACGGACAGGGAGTTCAGCCCCAGCATTTT	CASRDGQGVQPQHF
TRBV7-3	TRBD1	TRBJ1-2	15	few	TGTGCCAGCAGCCCAGGGGACAGGGACTCCATTGGCTACACCTTC	CASSPGDRDSIGYTF
TRBV3-1	.	TRBJ1-1	13	many	TGTGCCAGCAGCCCAACGGGCGGCCCTGAAGCTTTCTTT	CASSPTGGPEAFF
TRBV6-1	.	TRBJ1-3	13	many	TGTGCCAGCGGCTCAGATTCTGGAAACACCATATATTTT	CASGSDSGNTIYF
TRBV12-3/TRBV12-4	TRBD1	TRBJ2-3	13	many	TGTGCCAGCAAGGGACAGAGGGTAGATACGCAGTATTTT	CASKGQRVDTQYF
TRBV7-3	.	TRBJ2-2	16	many	TGTGCCAGCAGCACAATCGCGGGACTGAACACCGGGGAGCTGTTTTTT	CASSTIAGLNTGELFF
TRBV6-1	.	TRBJ2-7	14	many	TGTGCCAGCAGGCGCGGACTGGGTTCCCTCGAGCAGTACTTC	CASRRGLGSLEQYF
TRBV20-1	TRBD2	TRBJ2-1	14	many	TGCAGTGCTAAGACTAGCGGGGGACACAATGAGCAGTTCTTC	CSAKTSGGHNEQFF
TRBV24-1	.	TRBJ2-1	17	many	TGTGCCACCAGTGATTTGCACCGGGGCCGTAACAACAATGAGCAGTTCTTC	CATSDLHRGRNNNEQFF
TRBV7-9	.	TRBJ2-1	13	many	TGTGCCAGCAACGGAGCTGTTGGGGATGAGCAGTTCTTC	CASNGAVGDEQFF
TRBV20-1	TRBD2	TRBJ2-1	15	many	TGCAGTGCTAGAAGGCCGGGACTAGCGGGAGAGGAGCAGTTCTTC	CSARRPGLAGEEQFF
TRBV10-3	.	TRBJ1-1	15	many	TGTGCCGCCCGAGCCTACTGGACAGAGAACACTGAAGCTTTCTTT	CAARAYWTENTEAFF
TRBV20-1	.	TRBJ1-5	13	few	TGCAGTGCTAGAGATCTAAGCAATCAGCCCCAGCATTTT	CSARDLSNQPQHF
TRBV28	.	TRBJ1-5	15	many	TGTGCCAGCAGTCTCACAGGGAGTATCAATCAGCCCCAGCATTTT	CASSLTGSINQPQHF
TRBV24-1	.	TRBJ1-1	15	many	TGTGCCACCAGTGATTCGGGGCCGGGAAACACTGAAGCTTTCTTT	CATSDSGPGNTEAFF
TRBV20-1	.	TRBJ2-3	15	many	TGCAGTGCTAGACCCCTGTGGTCTACCACAGATACGCAGTATTTT	CSARPLWSTTDTQYF
TRBV12-3/TRBV12-4	.	TRBJ1-1	13	many	TGTGCCAGCAGTTTAAAGCAATACACTGAAGCTTTCTTT	CASSLKQYTEAFF
TRBV4-2	TRBD2	TRBJ2-7	17	many	TGTGCCAGCAGCCAAGTGGGTAGCGGGGGACAACACTACGAGCAGTACTTC	CASSQVGSGGQHYEQYF
TRBV7-3	TRBD1	TRBJ1-1	14	.	TGTGCCAGCAGCAGGGCAGGGGGGAACACTGAAGCTTTCTTT	CASSRAGGNTEAFF
TRBV28	.	TRBJ1-5	14	many	TGTGCCAGCAGTTTACTGGCAGATATTCAGCCCCAGCATTTT	CASSLLADIQPQHF
TRBV6-2/TRBV6-3	.	TRBJ2-4	15	few	TGTGCCAGCGCCCACCACCAGGCCCGTTTAAACATTCAGTACTTC	CASAHHQARLNIQYF
TRBV6-2/TRBV6-3	.	TRBJ1-1	15	many	TGTGCCAGCAGCCTAGAAGGACCTAACCTCACTGAAGCTTTCTTT	CASSLEGPNLTEAFF
TRBV20-1	TRBD1	TRBJ1-5	14	many	TGCAGTGCTAGGGGAGGGACAGGGAGTCAGCCCCAGCATTTT	CSARGGTGSQPQHF
TRBV6-1	.	TRBJ2-1	14	.	TGTGCCAGCAACTCCGGGACCCCTTTTGCTGAGCAGTTCTTC	CASNSGTPFAEQFF
TRBV28	.	TRBJ2-1	11	many	TGTGCCAGCAGCCTCTTCGGTGAGCAGTTCTTC	CASSLFGEQFF
TRBV15	.	TRBJ1-1	18	many	TGTGCCACCAGCAGAGATGGCGGTGTGTGGGGGCAGGACACTGAAGCTTTCTTT	CATSRDGGVWGQDTEAFF
TRBV20-1	.	TRBJ2-7	15	.	TGCAGTGCAGGGTCCTACCGGGACTTCACCTACGAGCAGTACTTC	CSAGSYRDFTYEQYF
TRBV4-3	TRBD2	TRBJ2-3	16	many	TGCGCCAGCAGCCCCCTGGGACTAGCGGACACAGATACGCAGTATTTT	CASSPLGLADTDTQYF
TRBV24-1	TRBD2	TRBJ2-1	11	.	TGTGCCACCAGTGTGGAGCGGGAAAAGTTCTTC	CATSVEREKFF
TRBV28	.	TRBJ1-2	17	few	TGTGCCAGCACCAGCTCTTCTGGCCTCCAGGGTCTTGATGGCTACACCTTC	CASTSSSGLQGLDGYTF